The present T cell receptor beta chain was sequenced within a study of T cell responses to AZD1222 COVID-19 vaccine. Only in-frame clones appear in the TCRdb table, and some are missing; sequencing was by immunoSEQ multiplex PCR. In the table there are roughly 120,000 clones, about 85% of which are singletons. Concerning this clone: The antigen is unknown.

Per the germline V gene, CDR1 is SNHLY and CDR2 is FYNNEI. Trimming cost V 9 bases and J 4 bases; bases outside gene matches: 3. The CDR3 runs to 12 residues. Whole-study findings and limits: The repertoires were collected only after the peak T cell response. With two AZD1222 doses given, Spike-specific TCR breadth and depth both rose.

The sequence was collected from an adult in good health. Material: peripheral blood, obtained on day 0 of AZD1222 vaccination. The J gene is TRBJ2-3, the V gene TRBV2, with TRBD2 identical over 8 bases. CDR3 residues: CARGLAADTQYF. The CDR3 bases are TGTGCCAGAGGACTAGCCGCAGATACGCAGTATTTT.